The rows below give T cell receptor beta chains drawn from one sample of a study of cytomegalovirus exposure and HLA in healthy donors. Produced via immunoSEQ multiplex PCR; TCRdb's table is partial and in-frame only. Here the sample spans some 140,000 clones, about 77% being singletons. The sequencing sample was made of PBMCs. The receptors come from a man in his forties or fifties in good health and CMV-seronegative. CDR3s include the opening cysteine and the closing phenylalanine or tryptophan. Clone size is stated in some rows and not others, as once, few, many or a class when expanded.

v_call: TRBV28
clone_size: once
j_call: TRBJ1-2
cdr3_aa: CASIPRQTLNYGYTF

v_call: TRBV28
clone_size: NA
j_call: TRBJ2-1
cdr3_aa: CASSFLDMGREQFF

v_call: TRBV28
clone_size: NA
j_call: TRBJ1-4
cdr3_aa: CASLDRGHGKLFF

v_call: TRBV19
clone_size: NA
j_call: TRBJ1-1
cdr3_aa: CASTEGSLNTEAFF

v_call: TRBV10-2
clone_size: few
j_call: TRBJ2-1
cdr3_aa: CASRPGQIYNEQFF

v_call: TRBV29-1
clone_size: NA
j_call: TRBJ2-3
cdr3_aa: CSVEARAIDTQYF

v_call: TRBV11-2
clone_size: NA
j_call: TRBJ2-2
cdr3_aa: CASSSDITGELFF

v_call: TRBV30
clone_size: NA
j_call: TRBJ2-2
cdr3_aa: CAWSAPRAGPATGELFF

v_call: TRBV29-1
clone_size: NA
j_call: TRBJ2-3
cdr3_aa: CSVRIGPAADTQYF

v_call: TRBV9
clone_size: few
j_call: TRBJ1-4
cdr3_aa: CASSVGANSFNEKLFF

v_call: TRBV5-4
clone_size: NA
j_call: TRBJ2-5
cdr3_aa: CASSKDRSLQETQYF

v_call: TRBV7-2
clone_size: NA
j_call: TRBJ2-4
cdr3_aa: CASSSRNIQYF

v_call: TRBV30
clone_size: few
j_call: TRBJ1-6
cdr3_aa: CAWSVYDRSSYNSPLHF

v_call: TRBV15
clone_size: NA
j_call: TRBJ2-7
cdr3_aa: CASTAQAGGEQYF

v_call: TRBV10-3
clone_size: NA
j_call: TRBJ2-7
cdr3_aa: CAISAGTEAYEQYF

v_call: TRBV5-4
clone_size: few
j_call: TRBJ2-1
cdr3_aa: CASSWSGTRGNEQFF

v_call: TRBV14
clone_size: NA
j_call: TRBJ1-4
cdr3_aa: CASSLLPGTQEKLFF

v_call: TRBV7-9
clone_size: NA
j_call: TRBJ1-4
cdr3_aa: CASSLWVANPEGEKLFF

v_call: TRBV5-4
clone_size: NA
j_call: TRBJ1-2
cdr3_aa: CASSFGGNYGYTF

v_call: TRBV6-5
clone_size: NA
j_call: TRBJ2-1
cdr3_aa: CASSSGRINYNEQFF

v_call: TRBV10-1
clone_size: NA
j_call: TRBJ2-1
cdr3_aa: CASSPRRGDEQFF

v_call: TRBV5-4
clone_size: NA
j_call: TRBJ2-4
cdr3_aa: CASSWGNRGQNIQYF

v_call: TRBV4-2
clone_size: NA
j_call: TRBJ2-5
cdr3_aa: CASSQAFRETQYF

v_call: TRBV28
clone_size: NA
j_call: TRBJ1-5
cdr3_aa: CASSLFDSSNQPQHF

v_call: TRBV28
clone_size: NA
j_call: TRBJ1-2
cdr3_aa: CASSLGPVGTYGYTF

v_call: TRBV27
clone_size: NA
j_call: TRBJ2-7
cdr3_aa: CASSFWDRVGEQYF

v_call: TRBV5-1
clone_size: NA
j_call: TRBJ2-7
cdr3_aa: CASSLGWQKDEQYF

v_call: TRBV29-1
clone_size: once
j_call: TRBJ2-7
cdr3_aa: CSGGTGNYEQYF

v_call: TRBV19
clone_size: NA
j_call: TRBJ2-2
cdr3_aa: CASIARGRTGELFF

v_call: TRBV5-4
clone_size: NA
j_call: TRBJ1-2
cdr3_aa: CASSLDRSDNYGYTF

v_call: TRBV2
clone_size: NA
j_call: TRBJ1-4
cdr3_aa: CASSAGTGGEKLFF

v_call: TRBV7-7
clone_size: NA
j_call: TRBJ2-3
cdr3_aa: CASSPGLASTDTQYF

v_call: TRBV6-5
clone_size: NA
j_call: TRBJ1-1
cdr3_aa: CATHPTTKKNTEAFF

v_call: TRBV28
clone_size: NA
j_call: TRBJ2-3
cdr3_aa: CASSLSAIADTQYF

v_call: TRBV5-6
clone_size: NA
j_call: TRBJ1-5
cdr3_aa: CASSRWGLQGGNSNQPQHF

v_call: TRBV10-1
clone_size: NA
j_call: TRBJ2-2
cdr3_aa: CASGRQGGTGELFF

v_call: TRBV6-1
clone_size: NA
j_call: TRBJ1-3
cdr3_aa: CATASGTGRNTIYF

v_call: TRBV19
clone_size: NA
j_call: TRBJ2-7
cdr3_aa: CASSMSGGNSYEQYF

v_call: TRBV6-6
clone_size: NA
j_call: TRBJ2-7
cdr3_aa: CASSYSAGMGYEQYF

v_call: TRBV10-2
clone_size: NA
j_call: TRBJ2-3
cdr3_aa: CASSEKDRGQDTQYF

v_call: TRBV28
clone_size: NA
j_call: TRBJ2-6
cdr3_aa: CASSHRGSGANVLTF

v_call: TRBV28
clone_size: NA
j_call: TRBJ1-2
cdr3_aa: CASSLSPSRGGYTF

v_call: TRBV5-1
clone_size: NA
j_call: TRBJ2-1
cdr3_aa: CASSSGQGAYNEQFF

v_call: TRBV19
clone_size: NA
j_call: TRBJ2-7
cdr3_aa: CASSPYGTGPYEQYF

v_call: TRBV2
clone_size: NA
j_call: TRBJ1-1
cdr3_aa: CASRSGTEAFF

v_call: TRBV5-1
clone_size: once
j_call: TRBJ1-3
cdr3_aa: CASSLSGQSSGNTIYF

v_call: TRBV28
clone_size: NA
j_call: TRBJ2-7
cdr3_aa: CASSLSGVLYEQYF

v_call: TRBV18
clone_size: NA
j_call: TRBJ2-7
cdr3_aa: CASSPPQESSYEQYF

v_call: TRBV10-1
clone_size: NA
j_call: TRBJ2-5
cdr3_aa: CASSDPGESETQYF